The 25 T cell receptor beta chains presented below share a single source sample, sequenced in a study of CD8+CD57+ T cells in acquired aplastic anemia. CDR3 and TCR beta VDJ profiling relied on genomic DNA as the template. TCRdb redid the calling of the reads with MiXCR, one entry per CDR3 protein. The sample contains 400,000 to 500,000 distinct CDR3 sequences, under 80% of which appear only once. Sequencing used sorted CD4+, CD8+, or CD8+CD57+ T cells (not recorded which) from PBMCs. These TCRs come from a human donor in good health, serving as a control.

The chain employs TRBV7-2 and TRBJ1-2; unclear D gene. Per the germline V gene, CDR1 is SGHTA and CDR2 is FQGNSA. V lost 5 bases to trimming and J lost 12 bases, with 13 bases between them. CDR3 length: 11 residues. The CDR3 bases are TGTGCCAGCAGCCCTAGCTCTGGAAACACCTTC. As protein: CASSPSSGNTF.

Ten or more counts support this clonotype. The V call is TRBV11-2, the J call TRBJ1-2; D is perhaps TRBD1 (6 bases). The germline V gene has CDR1 SGHAT and CDR2 FQNNGV. This CDR3 spans 15 amino acids. Trimming took 1 base from V and 3 from J, leaving 12 bases between them. The DNA for the CDR3 is TGTGCCAGCAGCTTAGGAGCGACAGGACACTATGGCTACACCTTC. Residues: CASSLGATGHYGYTF.

This sequence joins TRBV2 and TRBJ1-6; maybe TRBD1 (5 bases). The CDR3 runs 14 residues. V lost 6 bases, J lost 13 bases, and 19 bases lay in between. In germline, CDR1 is SNHLY, CDR2 FYNNEI. CDR3 sequence: CASSLTGRASPLHF. The CDR3 DNA is TGTGCCAGCAGCTTAACGGGACGGGCCTCCCCCCTCCACTTT.

This clonotype was seen a few times. The rearrangement joins TRBV6-2 or TRBV6-3 to TRBJ1-5; D call uncertain. The CDR3 sequence is 13 residues long. The V gene lost 2 bases and the J gene lost 2 bases, with 4 bases spanning the gap. The V gene's germline CDR1 is MNHEY and CDR2 SVGEGT. The CDR3 loop reads CASSYPGNQPQHF. The CDR3 DNA sequence: TGTGCCAGCAGTTACCCGGGCAATCAGCCCCAGCATTTT.

This clonotype was seen at least ten times. Mismatch with germline at one junction end may stem from a read error. The J gene is TRBJ2-7, the V gene TRBV3-1, with 9 bases identical to TRBD1. CDR3 length: 12 residues. CDR1 is LGHDT, CDR2 YNNKEL, per germline (reference sequence). This CDR3 is CASSQAGTGLSF. CDR3 DNA: TGTGCCAGCAGCCAAGCCGGGACAGGGCTTTCCTTC.

The chain is built from TRBV10-3 and TRBJ2-7, with TRBD1 matching 11 bases. CDR1 is ENHRY and CDR2 is SYGVKD in the germline V gene. J was trimmed by 7 bases and V by 6 bases; bases with no gene match: 5. The CDR3 extends over 13 amino acids. The CDR3 sequence: CAIRPGTGGEQYF. CDR3 bases: TGTGCCATCAGGCCCGGGACAGGGGGAGAGCAGTACTTC.

The CDR3 reads CASSPAGTGRKVLTF. The CDR3 nucleotides read TGTGCCAGCAGCCCAGCTGGGACAGGCCGAAAGGTCCTGACTTTC. The chain employs TRBV7-2 and TRBJ2-6; 8 bases align to TRBD1. The J segment lost 13 bases and the V segment lost 5 bases, leaving 13 bases of the junction unmatched. Germline loops: CDR1 SGHTA, CDR2 FQGNSA. The CDR3 runs 15 residues.

In the case of this clonotype: The junction shows a germline mismatch at one end, possibly a read error. The chain is built from TRBV7-8 and TRBJ2-1; D is uncertain. CDR1 and CDR2 from the germline V gene are SGHVS and FQNEAQ. CDR3 size: 14 residues. CDR3 sequence: CASSYGRVLNNSLF. CDR3 bases: TGTGCCAGCAGCTACGGACGGGTTCTCAATAATTCACTCTTC. The full variable domain, rest sourced from reference TRBV7-8 and TRBJ2-1, is GAGVSQSPRYKVAKRGQDVALRCDPISGHVSLFWYQQALGQGPEFLTYFQNEAQLDKSGLPSDRFFAERPEGSVSTLKIQRTQQEDSAVYLCASSYGRVLNNSLFGPGTRLTVL.

This clonotype has only one observation. The gene calls are TRBV15 and TRBJ2-3, with 8 bases aligning to TRBD2. Germline lookup yields CDR1 LNHNV and CDR2 YYDKDF (reference sequence). Trimming cost V 1 base and J 8 bases; bases outside gene matches: 14. CDR3 length equals 17 residues. CDR3 sequence: CATSRADQREYDGTQYF. As DNA, the CDR3 is TGTGCCACCAGCAGAGCGGATCAGCGGGAGTATGACGGTACGCAGTATTTT. Filled out from reference TRBV15 and TRBJ2-3, the complete variable domain reads DAMVIQNPRYQVTQFGKPVTLSCSQTLNHNVMYWYQQKSSQAPKLLFHYYDKDFNNEADTPDNFQSRRPNTSFCFLDIRSPGLGDTAMYLCATSRADQREYDGTQYFGPGTRLTVL.

Note on this clonotype: This likely comes from a read error, as the CDR3 has no conserved phenylalanine or tryptophan at its end. Because the CDR3's place on the DNA is in doubt, the DNA is left out and the CDR3 is given as listed by TCRdb. The rearrangement links TRBV24-1 to TRBJ2-3; TRBD1 reflects the table's D call only, with no check against the DNA. The CDR3 has 17 residues if both end residues are counted. Germline lookup yields CDR1 KGHDR and CDR2 SFDVKD. The CDR3 is CASSSRSGATITEQHFG.

This clonotype was counted many times. This chain uses TRBV6-2 or TRBV6-3 with TRBJ1-4, with a possible D match to TRBD1 (5 bases). Germline CDR1 MNHEY, CDR2 SVGEGT. The CDR3 consists of 16 residues. V lost 0 bases and J 8 bases, leaving 16 bases between the germline ends. The CDR3, as DNA: TGTGCCAGCAGTTACTCGACGGGGCGGAGGAGCGAAAAACTGTTTTTT. The encoded protein is CASSYSTGRRSEKLFF.

In its sample, this clonotype was seen a few times. This chain uses TRBV15 with TRBJ1-4, with D unresolved. The CDR3 loop spans 15 amino acids. V lost 5 bases and J lost 0, with 10 bases in between. The V gene's germline CDR1 is LNHNV and CDR2 YYDKDF (reference sequence). Written as DNA, the CDR3 is TGTGCCACCAGCGCAAGTGTGGCAACTAATGAAAAACTGTTTTTT. Its translation: CATSASVATNEKLFF.

Notes on this clonotype: Mismatch with germline at one junction end may stem from a read error. The chain employs TRBV2 and TRBJ1-6, with D unclear. Per the germline V gene, CDR1 is SNHLY and CDR2 is FYNNEI. The CDR3 totals 11 residues. The CDR3 protein is CASSVIRSMNF. The CDR3 DNA follows: TGTGCCAGCAGTGTCATACGGAGCATGAACTTT.

The chain uses TRBV7-6 and TRBJ2-7; 8 bases fit TRBD1. Germline trimming cut 0 bases from V and 6 bases from J; bases unmatched to any gene: 7. The CDR3 is 15 amino acids. Looked up from germline, CDR1 is SGHVS and CDR2 is FNYEAQ. CDR3 sequence: CASSLATGQDSEQYF. The CDR3 DNA follows: TGTGCCAGCAGCTTAGCGACGGGACAGGACTCCGAGCAGTACTTC.

V gene TRBV7-3 combines with J gene TRBJ2-5; TRBD2 aligns across 10 bases. Per germline, CDR1 SGHTA and CDR2 FQGTGA. The length of the CDR3 is 13 residues. V dropped 5 bases and J dropped 7; count of bases not matched to a gene: 4. As DNA, the CDR3 is TGTGCCAGCAGCGCGGCTAGCGGGGGGACCCAGTACTTC. The encoded protein is CASSAASGGTQYF. Based on the CDR3 plus reference TRBV7-3 and TRBJ2-5, the full variable domain is GAGVSQTPSNKVTEKGKYVELRCDPISGHTALYWYRQSLGQGPEFLIYFQGTGAADDSGLPNDRFFAVRPEGSVSTLKIQRTERGDSAVYLCASSAASGGTQYFGPGTRLLVL.

DNA of the CDR3: TGTGCCAGTACCCCCGACAGGGATGGAAACACCATATATTTT. Its protein product is CASTPDRDGNTIYF. This chain uses TRBV19 with TRBJ1-3; 7 nucleotides align to TRBD1. J was trimmed by 3 bases and V by 7 bases; bases with no gene match: 6. The CDR3 is made up of 14 amino acids. Per germline, CDR1 LNHDA and CDR2 SQIVND (reference sequence).

In regard to this clonotype: A junction boundary mismatches the germline segment, possibly from a read error. This chain connects TRBV9 to TRBJ1-6; D is uncertain. Per germline, CDR1 SGDLS and CDR2 YYNGEE. This CDR3 has 13 amino acids. CDR3 in amino acids: CASSVTPALDARF. The CDR3 nucleotides are TGTGCCAGCAGTGTTACGCCAGCTCTCGACGCTCGCTTT.

This rearrangement joins TRBV12-3 or TRBV12-4 to TRBJ2-6; D not resolved. The CDR3 has 18 amino acids. Trimming shortened V by 10 bases and J by 0 bases, and 22 bases separated the two germline ends. Here the CDR3 DNA reads TGTGCCAACAGCGCTCGAGAACCCTTCTTCTCTGGGGCCAACGTCCTGACTTTC. Translating gives CANSAREPFFSGANVLTF.

Worth noting for this clonotype: The final CDR3 position lacks the conserved phenylalanine or tryptophan, pointing to a likely read error. Because the CDR3's place on the DNA is in doubt, the DNA is left out and the CDR3 is given as listed by TCRdb. The chain links TRBV13 to TRBJ1-1; the D segment call TRBD1 is taken from the table without a DNA check. Germline lookup yields CDR1 PRHDT and CDR2 FYEKMQ (reference sequence). The CDR3 is 13 amino acids in total, end residues counted. The chain's CDR3 is CASSQDLAGGDEL.

The chain combines TRBV7-8 with TRBJ2-1, with 14 bases lining up with TRBD2. V was clipped by 5 bases and J by 6 bases; unmatched bases: 6. The CDR3 spans 16 residues. Germline V CDR1 and CDR2: SGHVS, FQNEAQ. The CDR3 DNA reads TGTGCCAGCAGCCATCCGGGACTAGCGGGGGCCAATGAGCAGTTCTTC. This translates into CASSHPGLAGANEQFF.

In its sample, this clonotype was seen many times. The chain combines TRBV20-1 with TRBJ1-1; weak D call: TRBD1 (5 bases). This CDR3 is 14 amino acids long. CDR1 is DFQATT, CDR2 SNEGSKA, per germline (reference sequence). The V end was cut by 2 bases, the J end by 1 base, with 11 bases between. The CDR3 loop reads CSARRGETNTEAFF. The CDR3 DNA follows: TGCAGTGCTAGACGGGGCGAGACGAACACTGAAGCTTTCTTT.

Comment on this clonotype: A junction boundary mismatches the germline segment, possibly from a read error. This chain connects TRBV15 to TRBJ1-6, with TRBD1 as a possible D gene (5 bases). This CDR3 is built from 14 residues. Germline-derived CDR1 and CDR2 are LNHNV and YYDKDF (reference sequence). CDR3 protein: CATSVTRDTSPQYF. Written as DNA, the CDR3 is TGTGCCACCAGTGTAACCAGGGATACTTCACCCCAGTACTTT.

This clonotype appeared a single time. This chain joins TRBV7-2 and TRBJ1-5, with D perhaps TRBD1 (5 bases). CDR1 and CDR2 (germline): SGHTA, FQGNSA. This CDR3 comprises 17 residues. V gave up 8 bases and J gave up 7 bases, with 27 bases separating them. CDR3 in DNA: TGTGCCAGCCAGCCGCAGCGGGGACGCACAGATACGCAGCCCCAGCATTTT. This codes for CASQPQRGRTDTQPQHF.

V gene TRBV20-1 combines with J gene TRBJ2-1, with D perhaps matching TRBD1 or TRBD2 (5 bases each). Trimming left V 2 bases short and J 8 bases short, with 16 bases between. Germline lookup yields CDR1 DFQATT and CDR2 SNEGSKA (reference sequence). The length of the CDR3 is 14 residues. The CDR3 spells CSARPGRSGDEQFF. In nucleotides, the CDR3 is TGCAGTGCTAGACCGGGACGCTCTGGGGATGAGCAGTTCTTC.

The genes are TRBV20-1 and TRBJ2-1; D remains ambiguous. The V gene lost 6 bases and the J gene lost 5 bases, with 23 bases spanning the gap. The germline gives CDR1 DFQATT, CDR2 SNEGSKA (reference sequence). CDR3 length equals 16 residues. In DNA, the CDR3 is TGCAGTGCCCGCCCCGGGCTCTGGAGCAGGAACAATGAGCAGTTCTTC. Residues: CSARPGLWSRNNEQFF.